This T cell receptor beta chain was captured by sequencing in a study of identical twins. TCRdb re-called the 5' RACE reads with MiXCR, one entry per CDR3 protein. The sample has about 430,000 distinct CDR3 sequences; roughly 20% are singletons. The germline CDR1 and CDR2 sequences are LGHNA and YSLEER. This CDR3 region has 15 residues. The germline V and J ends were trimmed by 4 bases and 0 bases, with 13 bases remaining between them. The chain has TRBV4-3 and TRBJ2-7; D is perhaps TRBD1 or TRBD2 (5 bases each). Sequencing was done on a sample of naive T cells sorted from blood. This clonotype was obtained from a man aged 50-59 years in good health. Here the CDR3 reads CASSPAWGSSYEQYF. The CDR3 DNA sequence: TGCGCCAGCAGCCCAGCGTGGGGGAGCTCCTACGAGCAGTACTTC.